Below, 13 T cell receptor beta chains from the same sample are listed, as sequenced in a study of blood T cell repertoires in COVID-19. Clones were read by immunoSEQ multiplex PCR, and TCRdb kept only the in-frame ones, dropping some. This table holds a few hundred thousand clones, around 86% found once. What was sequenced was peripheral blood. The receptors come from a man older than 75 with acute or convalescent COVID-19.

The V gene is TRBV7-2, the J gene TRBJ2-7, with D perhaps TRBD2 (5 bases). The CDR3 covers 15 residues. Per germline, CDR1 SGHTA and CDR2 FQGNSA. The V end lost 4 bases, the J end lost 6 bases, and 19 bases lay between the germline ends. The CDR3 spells CASSSSTAVPLEQYF. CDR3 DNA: TGTGCCAGCAGCTCCAGCACAGCGGTCCCCCTCGAGCAGTACTTC.

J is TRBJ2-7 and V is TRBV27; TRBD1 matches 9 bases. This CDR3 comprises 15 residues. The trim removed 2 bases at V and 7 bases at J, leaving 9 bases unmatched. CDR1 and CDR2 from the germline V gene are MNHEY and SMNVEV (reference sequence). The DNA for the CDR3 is TGTGCCAGCAGTTTAAGGACAGGGGCCCCTAGTGAGCAGTACTTC. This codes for CASSLRTGAPSEQYF.

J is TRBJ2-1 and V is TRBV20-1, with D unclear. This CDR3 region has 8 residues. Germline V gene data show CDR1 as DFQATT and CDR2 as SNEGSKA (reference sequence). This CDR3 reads CRGPGQFF. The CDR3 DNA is TGCAGGGGTCCGGGGCAGTTCTTC.

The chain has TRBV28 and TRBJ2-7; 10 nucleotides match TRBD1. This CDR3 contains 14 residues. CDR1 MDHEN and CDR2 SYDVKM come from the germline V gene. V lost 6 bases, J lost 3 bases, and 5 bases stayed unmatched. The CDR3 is CASRWTGGLYEQYF. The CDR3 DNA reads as TGTGCCAGCAGGTGGACAGGGGGGCTCTACGAGCAGTACTTC.

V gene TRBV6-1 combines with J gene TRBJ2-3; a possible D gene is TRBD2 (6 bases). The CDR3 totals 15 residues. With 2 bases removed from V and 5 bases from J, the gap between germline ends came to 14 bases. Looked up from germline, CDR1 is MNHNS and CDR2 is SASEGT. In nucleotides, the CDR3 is TGTGCCAGCAGTGAAAATGTACTAGCTGAAGATACGCAGTATTTT. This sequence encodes CASSENVLAEDTQYF.

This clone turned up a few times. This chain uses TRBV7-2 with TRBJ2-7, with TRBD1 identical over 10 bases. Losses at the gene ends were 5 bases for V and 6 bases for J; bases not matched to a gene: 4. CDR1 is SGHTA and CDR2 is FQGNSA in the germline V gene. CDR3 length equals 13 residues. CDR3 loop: CASSTRDRGEQYF. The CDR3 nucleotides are TGTGCCAGCAGCACACGGGACAGGGGCGAGCAGTACTTC.

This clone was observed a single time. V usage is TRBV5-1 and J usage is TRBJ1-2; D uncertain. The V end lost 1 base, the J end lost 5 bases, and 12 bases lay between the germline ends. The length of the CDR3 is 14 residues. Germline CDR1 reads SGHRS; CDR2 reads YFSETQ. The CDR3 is CASSLNTGEYGYTF. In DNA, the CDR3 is TGCGCCAGCAGCTTGAACACGGGAGAGTATGGCTACACCTTC.

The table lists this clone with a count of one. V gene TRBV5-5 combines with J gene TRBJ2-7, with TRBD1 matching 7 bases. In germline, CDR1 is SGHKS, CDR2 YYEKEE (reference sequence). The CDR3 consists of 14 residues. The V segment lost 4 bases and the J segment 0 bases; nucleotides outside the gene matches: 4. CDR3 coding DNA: TGTGCCAGCAGCCCCTGGGACAGCTCCTACGAGCAGTACTTC. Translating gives CASSPWDSSYEQYF.

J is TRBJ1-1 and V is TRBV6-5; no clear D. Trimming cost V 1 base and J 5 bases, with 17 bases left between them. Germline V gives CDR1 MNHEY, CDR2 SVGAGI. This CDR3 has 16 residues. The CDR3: CASSYLGGILRTEAFF. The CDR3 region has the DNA TGTGCCAGCAGTTACTTGGGCGGGATTTTAAGAACTGAAGCTTTCTTT.

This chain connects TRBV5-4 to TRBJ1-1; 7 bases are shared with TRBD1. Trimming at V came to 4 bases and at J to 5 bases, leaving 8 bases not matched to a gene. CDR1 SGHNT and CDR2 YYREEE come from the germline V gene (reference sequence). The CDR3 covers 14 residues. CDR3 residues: CASSQTGRETEAFF. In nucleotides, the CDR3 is TGTGCCAGCAGCCAGACAGGGAGAGAGACTGAAGCTTTCTTT.

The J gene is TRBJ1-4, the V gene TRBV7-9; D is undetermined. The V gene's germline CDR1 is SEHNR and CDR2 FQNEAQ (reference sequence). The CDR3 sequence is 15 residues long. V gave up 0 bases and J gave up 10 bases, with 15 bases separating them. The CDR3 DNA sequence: TGTGCCAGCAGCTTAGCGGGTCTGGAGGGCGGAAAACTGTTTTTT. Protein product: CASSLAGLEGGKLFF.

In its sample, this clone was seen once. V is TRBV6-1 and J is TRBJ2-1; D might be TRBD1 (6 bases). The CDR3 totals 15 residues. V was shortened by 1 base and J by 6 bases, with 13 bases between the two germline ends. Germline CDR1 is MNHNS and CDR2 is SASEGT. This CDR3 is CASSEGQAGGNEQFF. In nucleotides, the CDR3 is TGTGCCAGCAGTGAAGGACAGGCTGGGGGCAATGAGCAGTTCTTC.

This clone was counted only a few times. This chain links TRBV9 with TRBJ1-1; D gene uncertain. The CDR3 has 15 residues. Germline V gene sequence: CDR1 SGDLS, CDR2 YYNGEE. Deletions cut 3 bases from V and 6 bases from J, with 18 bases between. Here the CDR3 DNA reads TGTGCCAGCAGCGGAGCCGGGCGGAGGAATTCTGAAGCTTTCTTT. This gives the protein CASSGAGRRNSEAFF.